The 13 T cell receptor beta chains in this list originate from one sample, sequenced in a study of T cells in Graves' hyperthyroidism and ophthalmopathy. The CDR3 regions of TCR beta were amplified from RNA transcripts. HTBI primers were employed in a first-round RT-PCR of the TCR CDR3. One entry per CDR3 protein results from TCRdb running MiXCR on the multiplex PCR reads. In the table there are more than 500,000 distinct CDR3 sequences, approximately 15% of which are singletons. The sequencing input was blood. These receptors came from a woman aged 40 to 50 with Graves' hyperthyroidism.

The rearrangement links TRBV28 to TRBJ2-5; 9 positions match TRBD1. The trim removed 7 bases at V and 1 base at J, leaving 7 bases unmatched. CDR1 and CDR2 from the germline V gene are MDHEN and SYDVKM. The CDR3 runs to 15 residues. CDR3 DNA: TGTGCCAGCATTTCGGGACAGGGCATCCAAGAGACCCAGTACTTC. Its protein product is CASISGQGIQETQYF.

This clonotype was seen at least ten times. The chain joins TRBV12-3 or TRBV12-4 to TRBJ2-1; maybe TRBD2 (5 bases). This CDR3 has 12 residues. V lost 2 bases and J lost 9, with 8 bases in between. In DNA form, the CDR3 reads TGTGCCAGCAGTTTAAGGGAGAGTGAGCAGTTCTTC. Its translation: CASSLRESEQFF.

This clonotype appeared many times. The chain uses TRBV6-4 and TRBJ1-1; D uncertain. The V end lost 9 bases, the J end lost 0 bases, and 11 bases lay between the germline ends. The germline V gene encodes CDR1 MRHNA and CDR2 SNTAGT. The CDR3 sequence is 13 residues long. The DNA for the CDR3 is TGTGCCAGTAGAAAGGAGATGAACACTGAAGCTTTCTTT. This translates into CASRKEMNTEAFF.

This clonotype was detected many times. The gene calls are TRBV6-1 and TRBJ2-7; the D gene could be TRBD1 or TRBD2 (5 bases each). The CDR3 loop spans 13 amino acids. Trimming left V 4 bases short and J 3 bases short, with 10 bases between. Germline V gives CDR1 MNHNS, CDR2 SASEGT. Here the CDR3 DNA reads TGTGCCAGCAGTGCGGGGACGGACTACGAGCAGTACTTC. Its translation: CASSAGTDYEQYF.

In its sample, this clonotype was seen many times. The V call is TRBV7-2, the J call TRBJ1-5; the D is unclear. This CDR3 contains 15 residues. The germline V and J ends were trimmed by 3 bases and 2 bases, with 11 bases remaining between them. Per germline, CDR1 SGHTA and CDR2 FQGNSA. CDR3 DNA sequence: TGTGCCAGCAGCTTCTCCGGATCCGGCAATCAGCCCCAGCATTTT. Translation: CASSFSGSGNQPQHF.

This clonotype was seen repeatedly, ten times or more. CDR3 sequence: CAWSVISGTTYEQYF. The CDR3 bases are TGTGCCTGGAGCGTAATTAGCGGGACTACCTACGAGCAGTACTTC. The genes are TRBV30 and TRBJ2-7; the match to TRBD2 covers 8 bases. The germline V gene has CDR1 GTSNPN and CDR2 SVGIG (reference sequence). The CDR3 length is 15 residues. The junction had 9 bases not matched to a gene; V was cut back by 3 bases and J by 2 bases.

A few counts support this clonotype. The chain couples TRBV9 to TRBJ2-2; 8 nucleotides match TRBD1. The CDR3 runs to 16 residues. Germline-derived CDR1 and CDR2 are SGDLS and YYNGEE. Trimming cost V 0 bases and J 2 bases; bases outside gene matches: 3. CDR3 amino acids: CASSVGTGGNTGELFF. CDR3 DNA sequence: TGTGCCAGCAGCGTAGGTACAGGGGGAAACACCGGGGAGCTGTTTTTT.

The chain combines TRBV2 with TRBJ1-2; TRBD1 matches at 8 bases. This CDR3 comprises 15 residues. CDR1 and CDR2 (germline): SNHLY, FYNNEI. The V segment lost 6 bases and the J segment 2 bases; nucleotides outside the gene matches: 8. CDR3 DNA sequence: TGTGCCAGCAGAGCCCCCGGGACAGGCAACTATGGCTACACCTTC. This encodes CASRAPGTGNYGYTF.

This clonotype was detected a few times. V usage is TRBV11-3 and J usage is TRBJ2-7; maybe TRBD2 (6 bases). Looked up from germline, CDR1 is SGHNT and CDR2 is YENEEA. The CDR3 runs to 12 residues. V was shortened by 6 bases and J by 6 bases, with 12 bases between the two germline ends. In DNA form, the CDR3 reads TGTGCCAGCAGTCTTCGGACTACCGAGCAGTACTTC. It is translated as CASSLRTTEQYF.

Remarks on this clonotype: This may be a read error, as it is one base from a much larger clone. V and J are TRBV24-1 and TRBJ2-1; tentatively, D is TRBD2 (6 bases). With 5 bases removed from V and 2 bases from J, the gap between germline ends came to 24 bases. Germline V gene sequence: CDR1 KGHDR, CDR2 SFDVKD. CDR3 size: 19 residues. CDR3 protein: CATSAASVAEGLTYNEQFF. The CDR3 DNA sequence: TGTGCCACCAGTGCGGCCAGTGTAGCGGAGGGCCTAACCTACAATGAGCAGTTCTTC.

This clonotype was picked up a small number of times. Here the CDR3 DNA reads TGTGCCAGTAGGACCGGGACTAGTAGGAGACTTTACGAGCAGTACTTC. It is translated as CASRTGTSRRLYEQYF. The rearrangement joins TRBV27 to TRBJ2-7, with TRBD2 matching over 8 bases. V lost 9 bases to trimming and J lost 4 bases; unmatched junction nucleotides: 17. Germline lookup yields CDR1 MNHEY and CDR2 SMNVEV (reference sequence). The length of the CDR3 is 16 residues.

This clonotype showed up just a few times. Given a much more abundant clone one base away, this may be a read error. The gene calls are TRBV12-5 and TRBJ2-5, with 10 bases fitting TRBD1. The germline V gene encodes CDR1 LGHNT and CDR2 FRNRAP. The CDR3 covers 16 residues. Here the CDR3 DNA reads TGTACTAGTGGTTTCCGGGACAGGGGAATCATTGAGACCCAGTACTTC. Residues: CTSGFRDRGIIETQYF.

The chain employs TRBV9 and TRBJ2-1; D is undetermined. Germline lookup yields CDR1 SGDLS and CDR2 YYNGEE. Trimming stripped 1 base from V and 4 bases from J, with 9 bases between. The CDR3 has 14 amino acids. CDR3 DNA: TGTGCCAGCAGCGTAACAACTACTTACAATGAGCAGTTCTTC. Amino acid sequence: CASSVTTTYNEQFF.